These 8 T cell receptor beta chains originate from one sample sequenced in a study of cytomegalovirus exposure and HLA in healthy donors. The PCR made use of 60 Vbeta and 13 Jbeta primers. Repertoires were generated with immunoSEQ multiplex PCR, while TCRdb's copy carries only in-frame clones and drops some. The profile shows some 200,000 clones, 70% to 90% of them singletons. Sequences were obtained from PBMCs. These receptors originate from a woman aged 25-40 years in good health and CMV-seronegative.

The genes are TRBV29-1 and TRBJ1-2; the D gene is possibly TRBD1 (5 bases). Trimming pared 7 bases from V and 2 bases from J, leaving 8 bases between. Germline V gene lookup returns CDR1 SQVTM and CDR2 ANQGSEA. This CDR3 is built from 11 residues. CDR3 sequence (DNA): TGCAGCGGGGGGGACAACTATGGCTACACCTTC. Protein: CSGGDNYGYTF.

The rearrangement links TRBV19 to TRBJ2-2, with 9 bases lining up with TRBD2. Germline V gene sequence: CDR1 LNHDA, CDR2 SQIVND (reference sequence). This CDR3 comprises 15 residues. J gave up 2 bases and V 8 bases, and 6 bases lay outside the gene matches. DNA for the CDR3: TGTGCCAGTTTTAGCGGGAGAATTAACACCGGGGAGCTGTTTTTT. Translated: CASFSGRINTGELFF. The variable domain in full, completed from reference TRBV19 and TRBJ2-2, reads DGGITQSPKYLFRKEGQNVTLSCEQNLNHDAMYWYRQDPGQGLRLIYYSQIVNDFQKGDIAEGYSVSREKKESFPLTVTSAQKNPTAFYLCASFSGRINTGELFFGEGSRLTVL.

V usage is TRBV5-1 and J usage is TRBJ2-7, with 8 bases identical to TRBD1. V gave up 2 bases and J gave up 2 bases; unmatched junction bases: 3. Germline V gene sequence: CDR1 SGHRS, CDR2 YFSETQ. The CDR3 covers 14 residues. CDR3 sequence (DNA): TGCGCCAGCAGCTTAGGGACAGGAGCCTACGAGCAGTACTTC. Its protein product is CASSLGTGAYEQYF.

The rearrangement links TRBV5-3 to TRBJ1-2; TRBD1 matches 10 bases. TRBV5-3 is treated as an ORF (open reading frame) with a function not yet certain. The V segment lost 0 bases and the J segment 4 bases; nucleotides outside the gene matches: 6. There are 16 residues in the CDR3. CDR3 protein: CARSLGAGQGTYGYTF. The CDR3 bases are TGTGCCAGAAGCTTGGGGGCGGGACAGGGGACCTATGGCTACACCTTC.

This chain joins TRBV5-1 and TRBJ2-7; D is perhaps TRBD2 (7 bases). This CDR3 has 14 residues. The V gene's germline CDR1 is SGHRS and CDR2 YFSETQ. Trimming shortened V by 1 base and J by 2 bases, and 10 bases separated the two germline ends. CDR3 coding DNA: TGCGCCAGCAGCTTGCAAGGGGGGGCCTACGAGCAGTACTTC. Its protein is CASSLQGGAYEQYF.

This clone has a handful of counts. The chain joins TRBV7-2 to TRBJ2-7; perhaps TRBD2 as D (6 bases). The V and J ends lost 3 bases and 2 bases respectively, with 11 bases between them. The CDR3 is made up of 14 amino acids. Germline CDR1 SGHTA, CDR2 FQGNSA. CDR3 sequence (DNA): TGTGCCAGCAGCTTTACCGGGGGACCCTACGAGCAGTACTTC. This sequence encodes CASSFTGGPYEQYF. Full variable domain (rest looked up from reference TRBV7-2 and TRBJ2-7): GAGVSQSPSNKVTEKGKDVELRCDPISGHTALYWYRQSLGQGLEFLIYFQGNSAPDKSGLPSDRFSAERTGGSVSTLTIQRTQQEDSAVYLCASSFTGGPYEQYFGPGTRLTVT.

This chain uses TRBV5-1 with TRBJ2-5; 10 nucleotides line up with TRBD1. The V gene end was trimmed by 0 bases and the J gene end by 4 bases; junction bases not matched to a gene: 3. Germline lookup yields CDR1 SGHRS and CDR2 YFSETQ. There are 15 residues in the CDR3. The CDR3 spells CASSLGDRGGETQYF. CDR3 sequence (DNA): TGCGCCAGCAGCTTGGGGGACAGGGGAGGAGAGACCCAGTACTTC.

This chain joins TRBV18 and TRBJ1-6, with 12 bases fitting TRBD1. Germline V gives CDR1 KGHSH, CDR2 LQKENI. V lost 6 bases and J lost 5; bases outside the gene matches: 17. The CDR3 totals 20 residues. The CDR3 DNA is TGTGCCAGCTCTCTCTATGGGACAGGGGGCGACCTTTCAGATAATTCACCCCTCCACTTT. Translation: CASSLYGTGGDLSDNSPLHF. The whole variable domain, filled in from reference TRBV18 and TRBJ1-6, reads NAGVMQNPRHLVRRRGQEARLRCSPMKGHSHVYWYRQLPEEGLKFMVYLQKENIIDESGMPKERFSAEFPKEGPSILRIQQVVRGDSAAYFCASSLYGTGGDLSDNSPLHFGNGTRLTVT.